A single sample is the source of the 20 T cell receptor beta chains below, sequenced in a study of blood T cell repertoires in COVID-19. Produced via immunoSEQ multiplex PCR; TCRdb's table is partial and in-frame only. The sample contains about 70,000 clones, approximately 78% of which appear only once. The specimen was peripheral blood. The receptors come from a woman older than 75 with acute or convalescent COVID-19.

CDR3 coding DNA: TGTGCCAGCAGCTTAACGGGACAGGGCGGCGAGCAGTACTTC. Translating gives CASSLTGQGGEQYF. The chain combines TRBV11-2 with TRBJ2-7, with 9 bases matching TRBD1. CDR3 size: 14 residues. Looked up from germline, CDR1 is SGHAT and CDR2 is FQNNGV. After removal of 2 bases from V and 6 bases from J, the junction contained 5 bases not matched to a gene.

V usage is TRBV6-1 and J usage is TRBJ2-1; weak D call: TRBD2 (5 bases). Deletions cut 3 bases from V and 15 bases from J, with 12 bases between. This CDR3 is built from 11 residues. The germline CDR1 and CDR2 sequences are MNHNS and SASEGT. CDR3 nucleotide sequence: TGTGCCAGCAGTGACCGGGTTGCGGGGTTCTTC. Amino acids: CASSDRVAGFF.

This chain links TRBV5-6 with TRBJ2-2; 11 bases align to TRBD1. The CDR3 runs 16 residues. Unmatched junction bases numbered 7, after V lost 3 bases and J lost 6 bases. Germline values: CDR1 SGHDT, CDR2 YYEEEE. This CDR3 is CASSSLGDRGAGELFF. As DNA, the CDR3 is TGTGCCAGCAGCTCACTGGGGGACAGGGGGGCCGGGGAGCTGTTTTTT.

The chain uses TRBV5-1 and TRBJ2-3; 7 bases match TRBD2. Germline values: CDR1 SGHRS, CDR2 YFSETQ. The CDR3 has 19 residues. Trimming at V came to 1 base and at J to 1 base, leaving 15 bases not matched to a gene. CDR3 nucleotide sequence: TGCGCCAGCAGCTTGAGTCTCCTAGCGGAACTAAGGGGCACAGATACGCAGTATTTT. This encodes CASSLSLLAELRGTDTQYF.

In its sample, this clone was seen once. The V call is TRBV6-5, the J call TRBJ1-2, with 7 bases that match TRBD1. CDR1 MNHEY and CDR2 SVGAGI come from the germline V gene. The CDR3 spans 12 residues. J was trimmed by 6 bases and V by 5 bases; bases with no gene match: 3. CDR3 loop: CASSPTGDGYTF. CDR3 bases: TGTGCCAGCAGTCCCACAGGGGATGGCTACACCTTC.

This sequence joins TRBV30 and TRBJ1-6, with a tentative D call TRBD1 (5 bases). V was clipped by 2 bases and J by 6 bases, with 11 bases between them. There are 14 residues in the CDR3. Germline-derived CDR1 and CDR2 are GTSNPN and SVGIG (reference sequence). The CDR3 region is CAWSRQRGNSPLHF. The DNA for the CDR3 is TGTGCCTGGAGTAGACAGCGGGGTAATTCACCCCTCCACTTT.

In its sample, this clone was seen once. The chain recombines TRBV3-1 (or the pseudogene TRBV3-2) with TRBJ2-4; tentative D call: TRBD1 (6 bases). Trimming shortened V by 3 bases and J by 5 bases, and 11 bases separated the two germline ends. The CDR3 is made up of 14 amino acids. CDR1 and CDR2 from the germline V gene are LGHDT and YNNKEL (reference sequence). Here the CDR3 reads CASSQGASENIQYF. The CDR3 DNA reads TGTGCCAGCAGCCAGGGGGCCTCGGAAAACATTCAGTACTTC.

DNA of the CDR3: TGCAGTGCTAGTCTGGTGTCTAGCGGATTCACAGATACGCAGTATTTT. This sequence encodes CSASLVSSGFTDTQYF. This chain joins TRBV20-1 and TRBJ2-3; TRBD2 matches at 7 bases. This CDR3 spans 16 amino acids. Germline V gene data show CDR1 as DFQATT and CDR2 as SNEGSKA (reference sequence). The junction had 11 bases not matched to a gene; V was cut back by 3 bases and J by 2 bases.

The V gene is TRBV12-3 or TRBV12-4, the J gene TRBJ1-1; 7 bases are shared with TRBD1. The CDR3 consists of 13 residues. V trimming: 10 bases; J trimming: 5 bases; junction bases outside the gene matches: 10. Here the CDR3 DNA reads TGTGCCATCTCCCAGGGGGTGAGGACTGAAGCTTTCTTT. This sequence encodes CAISQGVRTEAFF.

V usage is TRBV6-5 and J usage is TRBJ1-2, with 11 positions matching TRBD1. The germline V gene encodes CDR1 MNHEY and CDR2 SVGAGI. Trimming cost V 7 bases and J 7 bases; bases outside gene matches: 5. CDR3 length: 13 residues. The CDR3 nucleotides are TGTGCCAGCAACCGGACAGGGGGCTTTGGCTACACCTTC. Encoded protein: CASNRTGGFGYTF.

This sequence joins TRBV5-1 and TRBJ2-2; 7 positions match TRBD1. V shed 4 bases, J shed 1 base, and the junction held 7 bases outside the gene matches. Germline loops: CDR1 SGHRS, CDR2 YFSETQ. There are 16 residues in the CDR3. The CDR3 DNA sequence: TGCGCCAGCAGCAGGGAGACAGGGTGGAACACCGGGGAGCTGTTTTTT. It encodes CASSRETGWNTGELFF.

This CDR3 reads CASSQVLQYEQYF. CDR3 nucleotides: TGCGCCAGCAGCCAAGTACTCCAATACGAGCAGTACTTC. The chain employs TRBV4-1 and TRBJ2-7; no definite D call. CDR1 is MGHRA, CDR2 YSYEKL, per germline. V was trimmed by 1 base and J by 4 bases, leaving 8 bases between them. This CDR3 has 13 residues.

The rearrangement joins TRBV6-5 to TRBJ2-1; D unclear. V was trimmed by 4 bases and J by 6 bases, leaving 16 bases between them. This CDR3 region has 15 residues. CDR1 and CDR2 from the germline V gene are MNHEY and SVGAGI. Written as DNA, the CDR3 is TGTGCCAGCAGTTTCTTTCGTGGCGGCGGCAATGAGCAGTTCTTC. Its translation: CASSFFRGGGNEQFF.

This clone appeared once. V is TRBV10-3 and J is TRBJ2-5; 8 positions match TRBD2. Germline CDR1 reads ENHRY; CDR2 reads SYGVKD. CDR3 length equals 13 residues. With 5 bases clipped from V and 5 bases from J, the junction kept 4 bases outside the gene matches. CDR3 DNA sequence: TGTGCCATCAGTCCTAGCGGGTGGGAGACCCAGTACTTC. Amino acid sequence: CAISPSGWETQYF.

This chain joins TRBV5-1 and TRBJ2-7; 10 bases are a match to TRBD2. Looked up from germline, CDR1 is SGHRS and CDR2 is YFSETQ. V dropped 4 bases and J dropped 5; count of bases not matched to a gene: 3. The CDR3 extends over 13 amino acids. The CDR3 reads CASSPGTSDEQYF. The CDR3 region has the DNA TGCGCCAGCAGCCCAGGGACTAGCGACGAGCAGTACTTC.

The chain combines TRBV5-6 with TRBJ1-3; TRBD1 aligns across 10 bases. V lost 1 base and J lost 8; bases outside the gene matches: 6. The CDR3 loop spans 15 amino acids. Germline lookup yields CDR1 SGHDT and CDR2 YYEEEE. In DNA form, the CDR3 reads TGTGCCAGCAGCTTGCCGGGACAGGGGTTTGACACCATATATTTT. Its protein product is CASSLPGQGFDTIYF.

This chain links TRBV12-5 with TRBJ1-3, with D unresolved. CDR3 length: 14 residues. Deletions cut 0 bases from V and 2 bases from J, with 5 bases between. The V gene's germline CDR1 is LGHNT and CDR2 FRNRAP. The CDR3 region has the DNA TGTGCTAGTGGTTTGGTACTGGCTGGAAACACCATATATTTT. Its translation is CASGLVLAGNTIYF.

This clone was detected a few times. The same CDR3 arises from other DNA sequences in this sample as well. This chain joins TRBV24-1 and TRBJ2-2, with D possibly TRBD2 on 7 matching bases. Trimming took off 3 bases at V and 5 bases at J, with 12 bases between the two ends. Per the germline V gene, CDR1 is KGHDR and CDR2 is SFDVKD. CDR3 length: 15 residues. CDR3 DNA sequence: TGTGCCACCAGTGATCCGCGGGGGCGGACCGGGGAGCTGTTTTTT. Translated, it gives CATSDPRGRTGELFF.

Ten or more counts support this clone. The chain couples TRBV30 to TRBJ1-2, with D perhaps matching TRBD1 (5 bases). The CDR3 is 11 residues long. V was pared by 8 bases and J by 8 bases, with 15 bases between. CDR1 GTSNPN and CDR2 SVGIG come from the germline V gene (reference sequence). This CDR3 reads CARRGGVGYTF. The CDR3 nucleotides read TGTGCCCGAAGGGGCGGCGTGGGCTACACCTTC.

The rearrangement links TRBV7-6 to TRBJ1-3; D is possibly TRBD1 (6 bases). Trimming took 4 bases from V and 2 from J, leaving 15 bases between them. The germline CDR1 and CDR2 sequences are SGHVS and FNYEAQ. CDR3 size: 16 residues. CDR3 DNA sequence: TGTGCCAGCAGCTCGGGAACAGGGAAAACTGGAAACACCATATATTTT. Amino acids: CASSSGTGKTGNTIYF.